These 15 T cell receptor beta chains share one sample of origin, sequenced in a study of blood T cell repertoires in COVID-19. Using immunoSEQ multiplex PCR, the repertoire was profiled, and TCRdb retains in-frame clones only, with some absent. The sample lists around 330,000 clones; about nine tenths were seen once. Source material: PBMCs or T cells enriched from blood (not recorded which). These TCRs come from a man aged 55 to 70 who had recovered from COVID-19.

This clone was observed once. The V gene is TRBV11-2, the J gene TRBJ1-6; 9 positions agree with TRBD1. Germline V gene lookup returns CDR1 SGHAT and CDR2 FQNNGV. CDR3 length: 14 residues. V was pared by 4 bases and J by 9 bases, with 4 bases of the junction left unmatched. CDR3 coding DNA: TGTGCCAGCAGCTCGGACAGGGGAATTTCACCCCTCCACTTT. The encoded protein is CASSSDRGISPLHF.

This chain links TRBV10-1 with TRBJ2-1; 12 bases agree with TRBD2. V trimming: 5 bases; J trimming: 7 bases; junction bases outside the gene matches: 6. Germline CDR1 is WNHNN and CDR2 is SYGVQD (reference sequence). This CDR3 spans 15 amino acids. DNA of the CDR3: TGCGCCAGCAGTAGACTAGCGGGAGTTCGGAATGAGCAGTTCTTC. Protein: CASSRLAGVRNEQFF.

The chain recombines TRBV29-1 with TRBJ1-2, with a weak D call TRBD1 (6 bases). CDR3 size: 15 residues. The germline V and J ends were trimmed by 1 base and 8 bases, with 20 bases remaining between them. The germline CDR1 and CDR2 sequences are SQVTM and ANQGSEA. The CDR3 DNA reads TGCAGCGTTGAAGGGGGGCCCGCTTTGGTCGCCGGCTACACCTTC. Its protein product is CSVEGGPALVAGYTF. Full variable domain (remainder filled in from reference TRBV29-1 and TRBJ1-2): SAVISQKPSRDICQRGTSLTIQCQVDSQVTMMFWYRQQPGQSLTLIATANQGSEATYESGFVIDKFPISRPNLTFSTLTVSNMSPEDSSIYLCSVEGGPALVAGYTFGSGTRLTVV.

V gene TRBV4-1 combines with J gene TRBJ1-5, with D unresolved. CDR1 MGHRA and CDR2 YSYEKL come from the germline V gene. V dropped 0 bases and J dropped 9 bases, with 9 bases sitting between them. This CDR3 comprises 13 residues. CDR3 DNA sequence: TGCGCCAGCAGCCAAGATCGGTCCTCGCCCCAGCATTTT. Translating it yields CASSQDRSSPQHF.

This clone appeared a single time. CDR3 loop: CASSTTGQGYNEQFF. CDR3 bases: TGCGCCAGCAGCACAACGGGACAGGGTTACAATGAGCAGTTCTTC. The chain has TRBV5-1 and TRBJ2-1, with 9 bases aligning to TRBD1. The CDR3 runs to 15 residues. Germline-derived CDR1 and CDR2 are SGHRS and YFSETQ. Trimming removed 4 bases from V and 4 bases from J; junction bases left unmatched: 6. Variable domain in full (rest from reference TRBV5-1 and TRBJ2-1): KAGVTQTPRYLIKTRGQQVTLSCSPISGHRSVSWYQQTPGQGLQFLFEYFSETQRNKGNFPGRFSGRQFSNSRSEMNVSTLELGDSALYLCASSTTGQGYNEQFFGPGTRLTVL.

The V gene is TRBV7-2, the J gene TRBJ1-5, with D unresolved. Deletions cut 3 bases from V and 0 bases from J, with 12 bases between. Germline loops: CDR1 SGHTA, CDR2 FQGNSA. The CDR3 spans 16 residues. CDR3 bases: TGTGCCAGCAGCTTGCGAGATCGTTCTAGCAATCAGCCCCAGCATTTT. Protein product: CASSLRDRSSNQPQHF.

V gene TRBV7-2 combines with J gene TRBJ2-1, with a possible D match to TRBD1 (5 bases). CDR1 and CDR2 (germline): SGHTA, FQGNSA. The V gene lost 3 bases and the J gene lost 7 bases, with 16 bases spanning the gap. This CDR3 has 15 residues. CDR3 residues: CASSFGRARRNEQFF. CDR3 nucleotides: TGTGCCAGCAGCTTCGGCAGGGCCCGTCGTAATGAGCAGTTCTTC.

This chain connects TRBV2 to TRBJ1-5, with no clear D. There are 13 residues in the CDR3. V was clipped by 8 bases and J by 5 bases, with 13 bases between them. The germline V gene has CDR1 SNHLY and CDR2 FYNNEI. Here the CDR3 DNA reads TGTGCCAGCGGAGGAGGGCCCCATCAGCCCCAGCATTTT. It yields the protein CASGGGPHQPQHF.

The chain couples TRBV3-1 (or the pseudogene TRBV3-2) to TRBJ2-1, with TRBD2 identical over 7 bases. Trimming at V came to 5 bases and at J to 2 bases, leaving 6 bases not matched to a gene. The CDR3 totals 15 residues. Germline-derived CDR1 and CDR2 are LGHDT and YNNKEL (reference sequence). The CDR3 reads CASSYGLDAYNEQFF. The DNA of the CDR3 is TGTGCCAGCAGCTATGGACTAGACGCCTACAATGAGCAGTTCTTC.

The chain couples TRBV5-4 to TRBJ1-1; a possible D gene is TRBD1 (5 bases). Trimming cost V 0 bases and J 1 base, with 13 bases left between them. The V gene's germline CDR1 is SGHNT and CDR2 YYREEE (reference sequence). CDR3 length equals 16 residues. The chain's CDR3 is CASSLDQQGWNTEAFF. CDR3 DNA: TGTGCCAGCAGCTTGGACCAGCAGGGCTGGAACACTGAAGCTTTCTTT.

CDR3: CASSVGDRPYNEQFF. The CDR3, as DNA: TGTGCCAGCAGCGTAGGGGACAGACCCTACAATGAGCAGTTCTTC. This rearrangement joins TRBV9 to TRBJ2-1; 7 bases agree with TRBD1. Germline CDR1 reads SGDLS; CDR2 reads YYNGEE. The CDR3 length is 15 residues. Trimming cost V 0 bases and J 2 bases; bases outside gene matches: 2.

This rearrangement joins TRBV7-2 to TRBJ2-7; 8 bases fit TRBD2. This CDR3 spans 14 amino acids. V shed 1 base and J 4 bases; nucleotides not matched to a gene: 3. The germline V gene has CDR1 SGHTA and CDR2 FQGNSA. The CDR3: CASSLVGLAYEQYF. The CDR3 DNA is TGTGCCAGCAGCTTAGTTGGACTAGCTTACGAGCAGTACTTC.

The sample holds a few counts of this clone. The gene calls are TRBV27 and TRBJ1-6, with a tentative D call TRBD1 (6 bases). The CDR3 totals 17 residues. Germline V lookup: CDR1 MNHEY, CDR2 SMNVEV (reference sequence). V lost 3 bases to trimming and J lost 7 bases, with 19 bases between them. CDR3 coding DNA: TGTGCCAGCAGTTTGAGCGGCAGGGGTGTTTCAAATTCACCCCTCCACTTT. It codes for CASSLSGRGVSNSPLHF.

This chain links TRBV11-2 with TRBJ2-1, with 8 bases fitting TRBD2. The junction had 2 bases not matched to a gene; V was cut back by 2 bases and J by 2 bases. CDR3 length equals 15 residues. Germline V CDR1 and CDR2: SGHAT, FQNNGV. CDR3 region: CASSLSGRPYNEQFF. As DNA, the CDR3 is TGTGCCAGCAGCTTAAGCGGGAGACCCTACAATGAGCAGTTCTTC.

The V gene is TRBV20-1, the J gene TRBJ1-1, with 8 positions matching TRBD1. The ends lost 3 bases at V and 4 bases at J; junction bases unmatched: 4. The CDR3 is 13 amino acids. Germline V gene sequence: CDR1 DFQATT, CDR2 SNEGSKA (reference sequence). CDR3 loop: CSASGQGATEAFF. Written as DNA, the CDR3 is TGCAGTGCTAGTGGGCAGGGGGCCACTGAAGCTTTCTTT.